This T cell receptor (beta chain) was sequenced in a study of shared clonotypes between healthy human individuals. Study conclusions and caveats: Generation of non-shared clonotypes was less probable than generation of clonotypes shared by all four donors. Owing to a small donor count, the genetic and exposure-history diversity represented was limited.

Investigators divided CD4+ cells into CD45RA+ naive and CD45RA-negative memory subsets. As concerns this clone: Its antigen is as yet unknown.

TCRdb keeps only in-frame clones here, not all; method: immunoSEQ multiplex PCR. The sample yields about 600,000 clones, around 97% seen once. Material: naive CD4+ T cells sorted from blood. Stated subset: CD45RA+ positively selected. The sequence came from a woman aged 30 to 39 in good health.

CDR3 sequence reads: CASSSGRSDPGPQHF. CDR3 DNA: TGTGCCAGCAGTTCGGGCAGGTCCGACCCGGGGCCCCAGCATTTT. The rearrangement joins TRBV28 to TRBJ1-5, with no clear D. Germline values: CDR1 MDHEN, CDR2 SYDVKM. CDR3 length: 15 amino acids. V lost 4 bases, J lost 9 bases, and 19 bases lay in between.